This TCR beta chain was captured by sequencing in a study of blood T cells in healthy people across ages. V dropped 0 bases and J dropped 7; count of bases not matched to a gene: 10. Germline lookup yields CDR1 MNHNY and CDR2 SVGAGI (reference sequence). This CDR3 comprises 17 residues. A second PCR, run for about 7 to 12 cycles, used a sample-barcoded 5' primer plus a J-beta primer mix. The authors tagged each cDNA molecule using a template-switch adaptor with 12 random nucleotides. Every sample produced at least 3 million CDR3-containing paired-end reads. One entry per CDR3 protein results from TCRdb running MiXCR on the 5' RACE reads. The sample lists approximately 350,000 distinct CDR3 sequences; more than 45% were seen once. A note on this clonotype: Its antigen is as yet unknown.

Study findings and constraints: TCR beta diversity, measured per million T cells, fell in a roughly linear way with age. Naive T cell percentage by flow cytometry tracked strongly with beta diversity.

This sequence was found in a man aged 55 to 69 in good health. The rearrangement uses TRBV6-6 and TRBJ2-1, with 9 bases matching TRBD2. The sequenced sample consisted of blood. The CDR3, as DNA: TGTGCCAGCAGTTACTCGTTTAGCGGGAGCGCGGGGAATGAGCAGTTCTTC. Translated: CASSYSFSGSAGNEQFF.